The 19 T cell receptor beta chains listed next were all sequenced from one sample in a study of shared clonotypes between healthy human individuals. Only in-frame clones appear in the TCRdb table, and some are missing; sequencing was by immunoSEQ multiplex PCR. Among about 2 million clones listed, approximately 95% were seen once. The naive CD8 population came from CD45RO-negative cells selected for CCR7, without terminally differentiated effector memory CD45RA+ cells. The material sequenced was naive CD8+ T cells sorted from blood. These receptor sequences come from a man younger than 30 in good health.

The chain couples TRBV19 to TRBJ2-7; 11 positions match TRBD2. The CDR3 extends over 14 amino acids. V trimming: 6 bases; J trimming: 4 bases; junction bases outside the gene matches: 5. CDR1 and CDR2 (germline): LNHDA, SQIVND (reference sequence). The CDR3 DNA is TGTGCCAGTAGCCTAGCGGGGGGCCAATACGAGCAGTACTTC. Translated, it gives CASSLAGGQYEQYF.

This chain links TRBV27 with TRBJ2-2; a weak D match, TRBD2 (6 bases). The CDR3 is made up of 13 amino acids. The V end lost 6 bases, the J end lost 4 bases, and 9 bases lay between the germline ends. The germline CDR1 and CDR2 sequences are MNHEY and SMNVEV (reference sequence). The CDR3 loop is CASRPRGTGELFF. In DNA form, the CDR3 reads TGTGCCAGCAGGCCGCGGGGCACCGGGGAGCTGTTTTTT.

The genes are TRBV5-1 and TRBJ2-7; 7 positions agree with TRBD1. CDR1 is SGHRS and CDR2 is YFSETQ in the germline V gene. V shed 0 bases, J shed 6 bases, and the junction held 3 bases outside the gene matches. This CDR3 region has 13 residues. CDR3 sequence reads: CASSLDRGVEQYF. The CDR3 DNA sequence: TGCGCCAGCAGCTTGGACAGGGGAGTCGAGCAGTACTTC.

This clone was seen a few times. Other nucleotide sequences from this sample produce the same CDR3. The rearrangement joins TRBV7-9 to TRBJ1-1; 8 bases align to TRBD1. Germline CDR1 SEHNR, CDR2 FQNEAQ (reference sequence). V shed 1 base and J 3 bases; nucleotides not matched to a gene: 1. The CDR3 length is 14 residues. CDR3 nucleotides: TGTGCCAGCAGCTTAGGACAGGGGTACACTGAAGCTTTCTTT. It translates to CASSLGQGYTEAFF.

The V call is TRBV29-1, the J call TRBJ1-1; D might be TRBD1 (5 bases). V dropped 8 bases and J dropped 3 bases, with 19 bases sitting between them. The CDR3 loop spans 14 amino acids. Germline CDR1 reads SQVTM; CDR2 reads ANQGSEA. In nucleotides, the CDR3 is TGCAGCCCCGACGGGGGGGGAGTATACACTGAAGCTTTCTTT. Amino acid sequence: CSPDGGGVYTEAFF.

The chain couples TRBV2 to TRBJ2-3; TRBD2 matches 7 bases. V dropped 1 base and J dropped 8; count of bases not matched to a gene: 6. Germline lookup yields CDR1 SNHLY and CDR2 FYNNEI. The CDR3 covers 14 residues. The chain's CDR3 is CASSEGGGRGTQYF. The CDR3 DNA follows: TGTGCCAGCAGTGAAGGGGGAGGGCGGGGTACGCAGTATTTT.

The J gene is TRBJ2-7, the V gene TRBV4-1; D not certain. Germline assignment: CDR1 MGHRA and CDR2 YSYEKL. V lost 4 bases and J 2 bases, leaving 9 bases between the germline ends. CDR3 length: 13 amino acids. The CDR3 DNA is TGCGCCAGCAGCCTTAGGATTGCCTACGAGCAGTACTTC. It specifies CASSLRIAYEQYF.

This clone was detected only a few times. This sequence joins TRBV30 and TRBJ1-1, with D unclear. The CDR3 length is 12 residues. The germline V gene encodes CDR1 GTSNPN and CDR2 SVGIG (reference sequence). V lost 2 bases, J lost 5 bases, and 9 bases lay in between. The CDR3, as DNA: TGTGCCTGGAGTATCGGGTGGACTGAAGCTTTCTTT. Protein sequence: CAWSIGWTEAFF.

The chain links TRBV4-3 to TRBJ2-2; TRBD2 aligns across 14 bases. The germline CDR1 and CDR2 sequences are LGHNA and YSLEER. V lost 5 bases and J lost 5; bases outside the gene matches: 7. The CDR3 is made up of 17 amino acids. The chain's CDR3 is CASSEGLAGGLTGELFF. The CDR3, as DNA: TGCGCCAGCAGCGAAGGACTAGCGGGAGGTCTTACCGGGGAGCTGTTTTTT.

As to this clone: The same CDR3 is also encoded by other DNA sequences in this sample. The V call is TRBV4-1, the J call TRBJ2-5; 7 nucleotides line up with TRBD1. Unmatched junction bases numbered 3, after V lost 1 base and J lost 4 bases. CDR1 MGHRA and CDR2 YSYEKL come from the germline V gene. The CDR3 is 14 amino acids. The CDR3 is CASSQVAGGETQYF. DNA of the CDR3: TGCGCCAGCAGCCAAGTTGCAGGGGGAGAGACCCAGTACTTC.

The rearrangement joins TRBV11-2 to TRBJ2-7; possibly TRBD2 for D (6 bases). This CDR3 is 15 amino acids long. Germline CDR1 SGHAT, CDR2 FQNNGV. The germline V and J ends were trimmed by 3 bases and 0 bases, with 12 bases remaining between them. In DNA, the CDR3 is TGTGCCAGCAGCTTGTCTCGGGGGAGCTCCTACGAGCAGTACTTC. Protein: CASSLSRGSSYEQYF.

V gene TRBV7-9 combines with J gene TRBJ2-3; a possible D gene is TRBD2 (6 bases). The CDR3 extends over 13 amino acids. Germline V CDR1 and CDR2: SEHNR, FQNEAQ (reference sequence). The V end lost 5 bases, the J end lost 4 bases, and 10 bases lay between the germline ends. The CDR3 protein is CASSPGTSDTQYF. CDR3 nucleotide sequence: TGTGCCAGCAGCCCTGGGACTTCAGATACGCAGTATTTT.

The rearrangement uses TRBV10-1 and TRBJ2-7; 8 positions match TRBD1. V gave up 2 bases and J gave up 4 bases; unmatched junction bases: 4. This CDR3 is built from 14 residues. Germline lookup yields CDR1 WNHNN and CDR2 SYGVQD (reference sequence). CDR3 sequence (DNA): TGCGCCAGCAGTGAGGCGGACAGGGCTTACGAGCAGTACTTC. It specifies CASSEADRAYEQYF.

The chain joins TRBV6-5 to TRBJ2-2, with D tentatively TRBD2 (5 bases). With 0 bases removed from V and 2 bases from J, the gap between germline ends came to 10 bases. CDR1 and CDR2 from the germline V gene are MNHEY and SVGAGI. The CDR3 totals 16 residues. The CDR3, as DNA: TGTGCCAGCAGTTACTCGACCCTAGCCAACACCGGGGAGCTGTTTTTT. It specifies CASSYSTLANTGELFF.

The chain links TRBV6-5 to TRBJ2-2; 8 bases match TRBD2. The V segment lost 6 bases and the J segment 0 bases; nucleotides outside the gene matches: 3. The CDR3 sequence is 15 residues long. CDR1 is MNHEY and CDR2 is SVGAGI in the germline V gene. The DNA for the CDR3 is TGTGCCAGCAGACTAGCGGTCGCGAACACCGGGGAGCTGTTTTTT. Its protein is CASRLAVANTGELFF.

With regard to this clone: An end of the junction does not agree with germline; a read error may underlie this. The same CDR3 is also encoded by other DNA sequences in this sample. V usage is TRBV4-1 and J usage is TRBJ1-2; D gene unclear. Germline V gene lookup returns CDR1 MGHRA and CDR2 YSYEKL. This CDR3 contains 14 residues. CDR3 region: CASSQDTIGSGYTF. CDR3 bases: TGCGCCAGCAGCCAAGATACGATCGGTTCCGGCTATACCTTC.

This clone was detected only once. The chain carries TRBV19 and TRBJ1-1; unclear D gene. The germline V gene encodes CDR1 LNHDA and CDR2 SQIVND (reference sequence). This CDR3 is built from 16 residues. V lost 5 bases, J lost 0 bases, and 16 bases lay in between. CDR3 coding DNA: TGTGCCAGTAGTCTCGGTCGAGGACGGCTGAACACTGAAGCTTTCTTT. This gives the protein CASSLGRGRLNTEAFF.

The CDR3 bases are TGTGCCAGCAGCAAAGTTACAGGGGGCGTAGATACGCAGTATTTT. It is translated as CASSKVTGGVDTQYF. The chain has TRBV21-1 and TRBJ2-3; TRBD1, the D gene given by the table, was not confirmed from the DNA. TRBV21-1 is a pseudogene. The CDR3 spans 15 residues.

The V call is TRBV20-1, the J call TRBJ2-3; the D gene is possibly TRBD1 (5 bases). This CDR3 region has 11 residues. Germline V lookup: CDR1 DFQATT, CDR2 SNEGSKA (reference sequence). Trimming left V 3 bases short and J 10 bases short, with 11 bases between. CDR3 in amino acids: CSASDSSAQYF. The CDR3 DNA reads as TGCAGTGCTAGTGACAGTTCCGCGCAGTATTTT.